What follows is one T cell receptor beta chain and its context. The antigen remains undetermined. This sample is part of a study of graft-versus-host responses after intestinal transplantation. Measured with immunoSEQ multiplex PCR; TCRdb has only the in-frame clones, and not every one. Altogether around 45,000 clones are present, approximately 91% being singletons, with the ten largest covering 2% to 2.5%. CDR3 length: 14 amino acids. In germline, CDR1 is MNHEY, CDR2 SMNVEV (reference sequence). Trimming cost V 3 bases and J 2 bases, with 8 bases left between them. The gene calls are TRBV27 and TRBJ2-1; TRBD2 might be the D (5 bases). The sequence was obtained from a human donor who was the organ donor for an intestinal transplant. The specimen was unstimulated CD4+ T cells sorted from spleen or lymph node cells, collected before transplant. This CDR3 reads CASSFLAPYNEQFF. CDR3 DNA sequence: TGTGCCAGCAGTTTCCTAGCCCCCTACAATGAGCAGTTCTTC.